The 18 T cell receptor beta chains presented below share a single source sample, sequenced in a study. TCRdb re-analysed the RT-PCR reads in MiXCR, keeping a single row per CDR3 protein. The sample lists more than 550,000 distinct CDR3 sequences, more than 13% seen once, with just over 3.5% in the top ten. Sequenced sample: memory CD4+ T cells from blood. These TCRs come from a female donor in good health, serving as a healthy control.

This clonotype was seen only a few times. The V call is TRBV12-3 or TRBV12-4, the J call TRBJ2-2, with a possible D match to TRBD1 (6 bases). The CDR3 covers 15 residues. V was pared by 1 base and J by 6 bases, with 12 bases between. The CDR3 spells CASSLGSGAAGELFF. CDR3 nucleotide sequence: TGTGCCAGCAGTTTAGGGTCAGGGGCGGCCGGGGAGCTGTTTTTT.

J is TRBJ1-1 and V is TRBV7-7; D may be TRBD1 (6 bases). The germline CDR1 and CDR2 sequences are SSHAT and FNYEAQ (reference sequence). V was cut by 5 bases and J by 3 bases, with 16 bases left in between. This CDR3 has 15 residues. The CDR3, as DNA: TGTGCCAGCAGCCCACCGAGGGGGGCTCACACTGAAGCTTTCTTT. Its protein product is CASSPPRGAHTEAFF.

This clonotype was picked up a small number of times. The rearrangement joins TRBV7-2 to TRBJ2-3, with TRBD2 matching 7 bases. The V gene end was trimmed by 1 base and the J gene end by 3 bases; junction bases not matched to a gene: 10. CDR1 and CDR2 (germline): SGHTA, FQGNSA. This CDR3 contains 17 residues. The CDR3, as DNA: TGTGCCAGCAGCTTAGTTCGGGGCGGGAGCGGGACAGATACGCAGTATTTT. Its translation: CASSLVRGGSGTDTQYF.

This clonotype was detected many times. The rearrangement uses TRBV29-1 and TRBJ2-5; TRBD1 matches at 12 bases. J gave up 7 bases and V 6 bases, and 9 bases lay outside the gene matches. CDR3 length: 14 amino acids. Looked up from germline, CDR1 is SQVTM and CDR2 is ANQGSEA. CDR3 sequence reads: CSVVRDRGLGTQYF. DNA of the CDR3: TGCAGCGTCGTCCGGGACAGGGGGCTCGGGACCCAGTACTTC.

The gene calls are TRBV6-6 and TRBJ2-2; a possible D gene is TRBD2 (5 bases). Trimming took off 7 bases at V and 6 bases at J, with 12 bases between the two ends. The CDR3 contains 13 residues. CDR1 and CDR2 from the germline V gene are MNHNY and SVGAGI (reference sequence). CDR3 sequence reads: CASTDRRAGELFF. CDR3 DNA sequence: TGTGCCAGCACTGATCGGCGGGCCGGGGAGCTGTTTTTT.

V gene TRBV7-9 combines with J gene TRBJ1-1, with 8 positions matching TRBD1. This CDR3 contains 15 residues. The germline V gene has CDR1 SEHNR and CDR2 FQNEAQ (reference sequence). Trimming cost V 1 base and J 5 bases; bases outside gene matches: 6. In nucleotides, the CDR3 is TGTGCCAGCAGCTTAGGCCCGACAGGGGATACTGAAGCTTTCTTT. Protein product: CASSLGPTGDTEAFF.

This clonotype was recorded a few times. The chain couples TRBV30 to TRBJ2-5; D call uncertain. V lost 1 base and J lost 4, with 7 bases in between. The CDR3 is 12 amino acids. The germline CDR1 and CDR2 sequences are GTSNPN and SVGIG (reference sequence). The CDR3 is CAWSARGETQYF. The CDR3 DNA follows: TGTGCCTGGAGTGCCCGCGGAGAGACCCAGTACTTC.

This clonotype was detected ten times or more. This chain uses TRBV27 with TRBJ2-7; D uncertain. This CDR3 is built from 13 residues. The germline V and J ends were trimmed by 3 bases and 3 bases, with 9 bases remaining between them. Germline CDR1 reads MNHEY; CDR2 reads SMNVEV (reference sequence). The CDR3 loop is CASSLQPYYEQYF. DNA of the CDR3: TGTGCCAGCAGTTTGCAACCCTACTACGAGCAGTACTTC.

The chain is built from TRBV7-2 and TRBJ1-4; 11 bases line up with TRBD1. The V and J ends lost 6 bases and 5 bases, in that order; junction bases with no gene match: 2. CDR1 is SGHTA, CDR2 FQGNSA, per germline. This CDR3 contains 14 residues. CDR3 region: CASRRDRGNEKLFF. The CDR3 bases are TGTGCCAGCAGACGGGACAGGGGGAATGAAAAACTGTTTTTT.

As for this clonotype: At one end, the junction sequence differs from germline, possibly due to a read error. Here the CDR3 reads CSALNYHSALHF. As DNA, the CDR3 is TGCAGTGCTCTAAACTACCATTCAGCCCTCCACTTT. This rearrangement joins TRBV20-1 to TRBJ1-6; the D is unclear. Germline lookup yields CDR1 DFQATT and CDR2 SNEGSKA (reference sequence). CDR3 length: 12 residues.

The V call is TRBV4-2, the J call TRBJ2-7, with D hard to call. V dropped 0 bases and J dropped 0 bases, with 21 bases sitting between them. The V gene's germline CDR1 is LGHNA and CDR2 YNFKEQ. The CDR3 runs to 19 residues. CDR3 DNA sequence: TGTGCCAGCAGCCAAGATTCAAACTCTGCGGCAGGATTCTCCTACGAGCAGTACTTC. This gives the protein CASSQDSNSAAGFSYEQYF.

The CDR3 protein is CASSLFGGGELFF. Here the CDR3 DNA reads TGTGCCAGCAGCTTATTTGGGGGCGGGGAGCTGTTTTTT. The rearrangement uses TRBV7-6 and TRBJ2-2; D possibly matches TRBD1 or TRBD2 (5 bases each). CDR3 length: 13 residues. V lost 2 bases, J lost 7 bases, and 8 bases lay in between. CDR1 and CDR2 from the germline V gene are SGHVS and FNYEAQ.

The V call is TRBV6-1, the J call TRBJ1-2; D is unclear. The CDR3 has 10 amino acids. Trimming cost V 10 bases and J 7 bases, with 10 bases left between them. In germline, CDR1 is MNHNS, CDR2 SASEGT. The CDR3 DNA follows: TGTGCCACCGGTCAAGGTGGCTACACCTTC. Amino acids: CATGQGGYTF.

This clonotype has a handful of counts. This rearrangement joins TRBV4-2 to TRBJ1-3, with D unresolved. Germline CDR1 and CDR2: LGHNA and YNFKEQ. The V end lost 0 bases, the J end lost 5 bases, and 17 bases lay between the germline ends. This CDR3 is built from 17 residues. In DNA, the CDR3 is TGTGCCAGCAGCCAAGATGTATCGGCGATGAAGAGAAACACCATATATTTT. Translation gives CASSQDVSAMKRNTIYF.

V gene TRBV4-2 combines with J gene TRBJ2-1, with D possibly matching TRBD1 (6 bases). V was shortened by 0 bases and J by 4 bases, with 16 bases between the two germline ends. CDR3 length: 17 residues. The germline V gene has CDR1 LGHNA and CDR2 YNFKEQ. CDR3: CASSQDGGASVYNEQFF. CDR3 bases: TGTGCCAGCAGCCAAGATGGGGGCGCGTCGGTGTACAATGAGCAGTTCTTC.

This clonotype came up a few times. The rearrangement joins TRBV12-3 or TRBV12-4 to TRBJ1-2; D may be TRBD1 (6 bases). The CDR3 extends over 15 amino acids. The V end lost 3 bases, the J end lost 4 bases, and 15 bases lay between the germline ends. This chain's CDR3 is CASSLGGAPSYGYTF. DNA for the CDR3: TGTGCCAGCAGTTTGGGGGGGGCACCCTCCTATGGCTACACCTTC.

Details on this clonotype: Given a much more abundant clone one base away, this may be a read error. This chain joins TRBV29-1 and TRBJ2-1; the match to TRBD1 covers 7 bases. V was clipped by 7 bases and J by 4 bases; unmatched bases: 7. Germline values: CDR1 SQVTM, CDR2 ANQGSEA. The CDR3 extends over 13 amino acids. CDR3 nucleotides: TGCAGCGCTAAAGGGACAGAGTACAATGAGCAGTTCTTC. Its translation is CSAKGTEYNEQFF.

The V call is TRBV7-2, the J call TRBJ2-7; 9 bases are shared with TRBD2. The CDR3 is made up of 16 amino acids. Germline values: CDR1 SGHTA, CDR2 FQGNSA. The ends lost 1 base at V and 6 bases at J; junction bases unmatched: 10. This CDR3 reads CASSLVAGGSMGEQYF. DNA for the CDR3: TGTGCCAGCAGCTTAGTTGCGGGAGGGAGTATGGGCGAGCAGTACTTC.